Shown below are 14 T cell receptor beta chains from a single sample sequenced in a study of radiation and T cells in renal cell carcinoma. Only in-frame clones appear in the TCRdb table, and some are missing; sequencing was by immunoSEQ multiplex PCR. The sample contains 150,000 or so clones, about 85% of which appear only once. Time point indicated: baseline pretreatment blood. Treatment: 15 Gy SBRT to primary tumor, nephrectomy 4 weeks later. The material sequenced was blood, taken from a patient whose treatment included radiotherapy and nephrectomy. Every receptor here comes from a woman aged 70-85 years with renal cell carcinoma.

The V call is TRBV4-2, the J call TRBJ2-3, with 7 nucleotides matching TRBD2. The CDR3 has 17 residues. Losses at the gene ends were 2 bases for V and 1 base for J; bases not matched to a gene: 9. Germline V CDR1 and CDR2: LGHNA, YNFKEQ. CDR3 region: CASSQRGGAGRTDTQYF. The DNA of the CDR3 is TGTGCCAGCAGCCAAAGGGGAGGGGCAGGACGCACAGATACGCAGTATTTT.

The chain uses TRBV15 and TRBJ2-1; D is unresolved. V was shortened by 3 bases and J by 3 bases, with 9 bases between the two germline ends. This CDR3 contains 14 residues. Germline V lookup: CDR1 LNHNV, CDR2 YYDKDF (reference sequence). The DNA for the CDR3 is TGTGCCACCAGCAGCAAAAACTTCTACAATGAGCAGTTCTTC. Its translation is CATSSKNFYNEQFF.

The chain uses TRBV15 and TRBJ1-1; D unclear. The ends were cut back, 5 bases at V and 5 bases at J, with 21 bases in the middle. The germline V gene encodes CDR1 LNHNV and CDR2 YYDKDF (reference sequence). CDR3 length: 16 residues. The CDR3 DNA follows: TGTGCCACCAGCCCTCGATTAGACTGGCTGGGGACTGAAGCTTTCTTT. Its translation: CATSPRLDWLGTEAFF.

V gene TRBV7-9 combines with J gene TRBJ1-2; 8 positions agree with TRBD1. The germline V gene encodes CDR1 SEHNR and CDR2 FQNEAQ (reference sequence). Trimming removed 5 bases from V and 4 bases from J; junction bases left unmatched: 9. The CDR3 has 15 residues. The CDR3 protein is CASSPGQGWGYGYTF. CDR3 sequence (DNA): TGTGCCAGCAGCCCCGGACAGGGTTGGGGCTATGGCTACACCTTC. The variable domain in full, completed from reference TRBV7-9 and TRBJ1-2, reads DTGVSQNPRHKITKRGQNVTFRCDPISEHNRLYWYRQTLGQGPEFLTYFQNEAQLEKSRLLSDRFSAERPKGSFSTLEIQRTEQGDSAMYLCASSPGQGWGYGYTFGSGTRLTVV.

This CDR3 reads CAISKGGGKETQYF. The CDR3 coding sequence is TGTGCCATCAGTAAAGGGGGGGGGAAAGAGACCCAGTACTTC. The chain combines TRBV10-3 with TRBJ2-5, with a weak D call TRBD2 (7 bases). This CDR3 is 14 amino acids long. Germline loops: CDR1 ENHRY, CDR2 SYGVKD. V lost 5 bases and J 3 bases, leaving 13 bases between the germline ends.

The chain couples TRBV4-2 to TRBJ1-5; 7 bases are shared with TRBD1. With V trimmed by 0 bases and J by 7 bases, 6 bases remained unmatched. The germline CDR1 and CDR2 sequences are LGHNA and YNFKEQ. This CDR3 has 15 residues. The chain's CDR3 is CASSQDGVQGQPQHF. The CDR3 nucleotides are TGTGCCAGCAGCCAAGATGGGGTACAGGGGCAGCCCCAGCATTTT.

V is TRBV5-4 and J is TRBJ2-5; D is undetermined. CDR1 SGHNT and CDR2 YYREEE come from the germline V gene (reference sequence). Trimming cost V 0 bases and J 1 base, with 4 bases left between them. This CDR3 has 13 amino acids. The CDR3 DNA reads TGTGCCAGCAGCTTGGAAAGCCAAGAGACCCAGTACTTC. As protein: CASSLESQETQYF.

This chain connects TRBV7-2 to TRBJ2-3, with D maybe TRBD1 (5 bases). Germline V gene sequence: CDR1 SGHTA, CDR2 FQGNSA. Trimming took off 0 bases at V and 1 base at J, with 8 bases between the two ends. This CDR3 has 15 residues. DNA for the CDR3: TGTGCCAGCAGCTTAGCAGGGGCGCGCACAGATACGCAGTATTTT. Amino acid sequence: CASSLAGARTDTQYF.

The chain employs TRBV7-3 and TRBJ1-2; possibly TRBD1 for D (6 bases). The CDR3 is made up of 12 amino acids. The germline V gene encodes CDR1 SGHTA and CDR2 FQGTGA. The V gene lost 4 bases and the J gene lost 4 bases, with 7 bases spanning the gap. CDR3 nucleotide sequence: TGTGCCAGCAGCTCACAGGGCTATGGCTACACCTTC. Amino acids: CASSSQGYGYTF.

The chain links TRBV5-5 to TRBJ2-7; 9 bases match TRBD1. This CDR3 contains 13 residues. V shed 1 base, J shed 9 bases, and the junction held 5 bases outside the gene matches. Germline loops: CDR1 SGHKS, CDR2 YYEKEE (reference sequence). CDR3 protein: CASSLTGGPGQYF. The CDR3 region has the DNA TGTGCCAGCAGCTTGACAGGGGGCCCGGGGCAGTACTTC.

The V gene is TRBV9, the J gene TRBJ2-1; tentative D call: TRBD2 (6 bases). The length of the CDR3 is 15 residues. V dropped 0 bases and J dropped 7 bases, with 14 bases sitting between them. Germline CDR1 reads SGDLS; CDR2 reads YYNGEE. CDR3 in amino acids: CASSVAAGWENEQFF. Here the CDR3 DNA reads TGTGCCAGCAGCGTAGCTGCGGGGTGGGAAAATGAGCAGTTCTTC.

This chain uses TRBV11-2 with TRBJ2-7; D not certain. In germline, CDR1 is SGHAT, CDR2 FQNNGV. V was trimmed by 5 bases and J by 2 bases, leaving 13 bases between them. The CDR3 is 14 amino acids. The CDR3 bases are TGTGCCAGCAGCGTAACCAGGCAACCCTACGAGCAGTACTTC. It translates to CASSVTRQPYEQYF.

The chain links TRBV6-1 to TRBJ1-4; D is unclear. Trimming pared 2 bases from V and 4 bases from J, leaving 5 bases between. Looked up from germline, CDR1 is MNHNS and CDR2 is SASEGT. There are 13 residues in the CDR3. As DNA, the CDR3 is TGTGCCAGCAGTGAACTGGGTAATGAAAAACTGTTTTTT. Its protein is CASSELGNEKLFF.

This chain connects TRBV5-4 to TRBJ2-2; 8 nucleotides agree with TRBD2. V lost 4 bases and J lost 0; bases outside the gene matches: 8. Germline CDR1 reads SGHNT; CDR2 reads YYREEE (reference sequence). The CDR3 is 17 residues long. The CDR3: CASSPSGRGANTGELFF. The CDR3 nucleotides read TGTGCCAGCAGCCCCTCCGGGCGGGGGGCGAACACCGGGGAGCTGTTTTTT.